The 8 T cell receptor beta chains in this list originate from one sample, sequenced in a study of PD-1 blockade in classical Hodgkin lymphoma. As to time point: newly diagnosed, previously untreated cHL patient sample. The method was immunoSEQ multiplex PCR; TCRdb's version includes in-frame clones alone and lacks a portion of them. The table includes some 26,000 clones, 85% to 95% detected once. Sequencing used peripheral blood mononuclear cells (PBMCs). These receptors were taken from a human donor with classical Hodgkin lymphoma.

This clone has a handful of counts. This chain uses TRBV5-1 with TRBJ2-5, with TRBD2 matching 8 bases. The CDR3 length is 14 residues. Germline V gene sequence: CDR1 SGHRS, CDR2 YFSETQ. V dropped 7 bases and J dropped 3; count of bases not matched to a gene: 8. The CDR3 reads CASDPGGAEETQYF. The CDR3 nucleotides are TGCGCCAGCGACCCCGGGGGGGCAGAAGAGACCCAGTACTTC.

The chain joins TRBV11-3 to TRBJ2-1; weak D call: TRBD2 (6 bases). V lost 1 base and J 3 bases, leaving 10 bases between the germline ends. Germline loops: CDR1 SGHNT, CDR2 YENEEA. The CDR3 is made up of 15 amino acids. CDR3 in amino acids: CASSLVGSLYNEQFF. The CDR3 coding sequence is TGTGCCAGCAGCTTAGTCGGGAGTCTCTACAATGAGCAGTTCTTC.

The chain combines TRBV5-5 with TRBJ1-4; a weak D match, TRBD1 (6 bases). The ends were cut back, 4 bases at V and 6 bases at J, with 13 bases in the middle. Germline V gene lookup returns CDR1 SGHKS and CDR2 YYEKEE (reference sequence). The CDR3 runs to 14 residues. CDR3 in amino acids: CASSRTGRDEKLFF. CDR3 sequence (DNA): TGTGCCAGCAGCCGTACAGGGAGAGATGAAAAACTGTTTTTT.

Here the CDR3 reads CASSPLLVDGYTF. For the CDR3, the DNA is TGTGCCAGCAGCCCCCTGTTGGTGGATGGCTACACCTTC. The rearrangement links TRBV14 to TRBJ1-2; D uncertain. V shed 4 bases and J shed 6 bases, with 12 bases lying between them. This CDR3 contains 13 residues. The germline gives CDR1 SGHDN, CDR2 FVKESK.

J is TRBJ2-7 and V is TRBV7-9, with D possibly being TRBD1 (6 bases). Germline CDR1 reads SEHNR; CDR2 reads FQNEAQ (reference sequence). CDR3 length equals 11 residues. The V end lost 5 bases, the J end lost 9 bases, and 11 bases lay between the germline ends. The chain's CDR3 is CASSLGTMQYF. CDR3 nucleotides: TGTGCCAGCAGCCTAGGGACAATGCAGTACTTC.

The CDR3 sequence is CASSLQGASYTF. The DNA of the CDR3 is TGTGCCAGCAGCCTACAGGGAGCGAGCTACACCTTC. This chain joins TRBV7-9 and TRBJ1-2; maybe TRBD1 (6 bases). The germline V gene has CDR1 SEHNR and CDR2 FQNEAQ (reference sequence). This CDR3 has 12 amino acids. Trimming removed 5 bases from V and 9 bases from J, with 13 bases in between. Full variable domain (missing parts from reference TRBV7-9 and TRBJ1-2): DTGVSQNPRHKITKRGQNVTFRCDPISEHNRLYWYRQTLGQGPEFLTYFQNEAQLEKSRLLSDRFSAERPKGSFSTLEIQRTEQGDSAMYLCASSLQGASYTFGSGTRLTVV.

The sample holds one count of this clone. CDR3 loop: CASSFGQGVNGELFF. CDR3 nucleotides: TGTGCCAGCAGCTTCGGACAGGGGGTAAACGGGGAGCTGTTTTTT. This chain joins TRBV7-9 and TRBJ2-2; 10 bases are a match to TRBD1. After removal of 3 bases from V and 7 bases from J, the junction contained 5 bases not matched to a gene. The CDR3 consists of 15 residues. From germline, CDR1 is SEHNR and CDR2 FQNEAQ (reference sequence).

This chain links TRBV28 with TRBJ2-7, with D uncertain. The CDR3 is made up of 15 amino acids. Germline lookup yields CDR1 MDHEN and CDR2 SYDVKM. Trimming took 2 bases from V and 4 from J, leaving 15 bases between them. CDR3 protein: CASSLPGPSRYEQYF. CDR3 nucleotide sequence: TGTGCCAGCAGTTTACCGGGCCCTTCCAGGTACGAGCAGTACTTC.